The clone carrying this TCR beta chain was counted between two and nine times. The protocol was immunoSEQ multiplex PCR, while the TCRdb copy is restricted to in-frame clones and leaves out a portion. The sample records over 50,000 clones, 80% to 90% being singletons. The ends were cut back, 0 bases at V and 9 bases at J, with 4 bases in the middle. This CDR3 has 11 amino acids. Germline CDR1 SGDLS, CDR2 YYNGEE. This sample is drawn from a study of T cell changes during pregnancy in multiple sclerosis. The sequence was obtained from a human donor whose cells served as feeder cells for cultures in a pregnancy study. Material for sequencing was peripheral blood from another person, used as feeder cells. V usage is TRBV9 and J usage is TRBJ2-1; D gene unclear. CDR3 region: CASSVASEQFF. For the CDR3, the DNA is TGTGCCAGCAGCGTAGCAAGTGAGCAGTTCTTC.